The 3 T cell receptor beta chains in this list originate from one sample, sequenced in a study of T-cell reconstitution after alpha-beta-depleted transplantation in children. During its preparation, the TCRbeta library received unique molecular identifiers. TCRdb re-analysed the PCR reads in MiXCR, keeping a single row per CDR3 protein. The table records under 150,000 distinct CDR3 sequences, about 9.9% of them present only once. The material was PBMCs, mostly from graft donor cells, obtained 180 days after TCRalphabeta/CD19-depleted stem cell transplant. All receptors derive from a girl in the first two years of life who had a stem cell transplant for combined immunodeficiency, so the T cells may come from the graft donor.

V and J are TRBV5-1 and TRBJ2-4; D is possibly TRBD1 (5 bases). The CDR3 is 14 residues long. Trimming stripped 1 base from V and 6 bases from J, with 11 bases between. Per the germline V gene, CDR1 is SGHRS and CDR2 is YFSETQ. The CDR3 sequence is CASSLRQTLNIQYF. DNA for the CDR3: TGCGCCAGCAGCTTGAGACAGACCTTAAACATTCAGTACTTC.

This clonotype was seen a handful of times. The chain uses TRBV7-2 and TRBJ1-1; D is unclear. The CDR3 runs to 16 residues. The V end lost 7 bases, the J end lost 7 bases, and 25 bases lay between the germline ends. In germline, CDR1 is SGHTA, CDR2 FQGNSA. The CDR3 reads CASTIKVEVRICEAFF. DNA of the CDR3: TGTGCCAGCACCATTAAGGTCGAAGTGCGGATTTGTGAAGCTTTCTTT.

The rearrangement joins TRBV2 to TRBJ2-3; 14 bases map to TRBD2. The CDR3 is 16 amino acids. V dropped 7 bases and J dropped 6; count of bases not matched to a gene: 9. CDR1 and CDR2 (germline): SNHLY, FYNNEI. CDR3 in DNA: TGTGCCAGCACCCCGGGACTAGCGGGAGAGGCGGATACGCAGTATTTT. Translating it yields CASTPGLAGEADTQYF.